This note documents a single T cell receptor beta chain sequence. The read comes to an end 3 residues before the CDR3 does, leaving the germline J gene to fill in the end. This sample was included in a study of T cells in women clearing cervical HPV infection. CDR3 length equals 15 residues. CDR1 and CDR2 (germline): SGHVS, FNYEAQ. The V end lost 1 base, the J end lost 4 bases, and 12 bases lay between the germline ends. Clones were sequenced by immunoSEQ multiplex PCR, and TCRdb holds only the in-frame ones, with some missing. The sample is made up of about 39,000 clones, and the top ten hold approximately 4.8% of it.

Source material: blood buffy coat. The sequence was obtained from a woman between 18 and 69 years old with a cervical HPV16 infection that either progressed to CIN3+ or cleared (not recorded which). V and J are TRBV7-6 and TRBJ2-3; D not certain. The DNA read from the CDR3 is TGTGCCAGCAGCTTAGGTGGTGGCCAGGCAGATACG. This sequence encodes CASSLGGGQADT. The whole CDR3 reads CASSLGGGQADTQYF.